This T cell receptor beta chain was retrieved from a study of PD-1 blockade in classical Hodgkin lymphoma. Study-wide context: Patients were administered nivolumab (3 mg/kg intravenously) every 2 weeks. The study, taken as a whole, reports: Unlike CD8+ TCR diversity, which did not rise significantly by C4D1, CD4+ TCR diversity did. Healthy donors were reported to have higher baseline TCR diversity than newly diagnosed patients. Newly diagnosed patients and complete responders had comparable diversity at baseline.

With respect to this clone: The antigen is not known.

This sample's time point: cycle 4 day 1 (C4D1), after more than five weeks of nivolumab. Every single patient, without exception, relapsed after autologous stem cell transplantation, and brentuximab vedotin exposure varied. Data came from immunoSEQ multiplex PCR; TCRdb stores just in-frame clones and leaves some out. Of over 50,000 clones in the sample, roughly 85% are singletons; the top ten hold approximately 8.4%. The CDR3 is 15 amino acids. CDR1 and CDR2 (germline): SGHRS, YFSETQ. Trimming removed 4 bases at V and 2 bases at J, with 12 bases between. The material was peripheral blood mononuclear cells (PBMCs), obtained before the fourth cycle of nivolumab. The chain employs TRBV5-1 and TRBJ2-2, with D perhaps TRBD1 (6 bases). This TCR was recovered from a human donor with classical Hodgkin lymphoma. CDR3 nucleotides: TGCGCCAGCAGCCCGGACAGAGACAACACCGGGGAGCTGTTTTTT. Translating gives CASSPDRDNTGELFF. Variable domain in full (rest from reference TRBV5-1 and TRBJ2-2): KAGVTQTPRYLIKTRGQQVTLSCSPISGHRSVSWYQQTPGQGLQFLFEYFSETQRNKGNFPGRFSGRQFSNSRSEMNVSTLELGDSALYLCASSPDRDNTGELFFGEGSRLTVL.